Listed below are T cell receptor beta chains from one sample, sequenced in a study of cytomegalovirus exposure and HLA in healthy donors. TCRdb's table, derived via immunoSEQ multiplex PCR, lists solely in-frame clones and lacks some. The table lists roughly 140,000 clones. Sequenced material: PBMCs. These receptors all stem from a man aged 35 to 55 in good health and CMV-seronegative. Each CDR3 is given with its conserved first and last residue. The order of the fields is D gene, V gene, J gene, CDR3 protein, CDR3 DNA. A D gene is named only where the DNA matches it firmly.

D: TRBD2
V: TRBV9
J: TRBJ2-5
CDR3: CASSPLRGYQETQYF
DNA: TGTGCCAGCAGCCCCCTGCGGGGGTACCAAGAGACCCAGTACTTC

D: TRBD2
V: TRBV13
J: TRBJ2-5
CDR3: CASSFPSGGQETQYF
DNA: TGTGCCAGCAGCTTCCCTAGCGGGGGGCAAGAGACCCAGTACTTC

D: .
V: TRBV19
J: TRBJ2-7
CDR3: CASSTQTGTYEQYF
DNA: TGTGCCAGTAGTACTCAGACAGGCACCTACGAGCAGTACTTC

D: .
V: TRBV5-6
J: TRBJ2-7
CDR3: CASSLGAPSEQYF
DNA: TGTGCCAGCAGCTTGGGTGCTCCGTCCGAGCAGTACTTC

D: .
V: TRBV6-4
J: TRBJ2-1
CDR3: CASSDPARGEQFF
DNA: TGTGCCAGCAGTGACCCCGCTAGGGGTGAGCAGTTCTTC

D: .
V: TRBV6-6
J: TRBJ2-5
CDR3: CASSYSARGAQETQYF
DNA: TGTGCCAGCAGTTACTCGGCCAGGGGGGCCCAAGAGACCCAGTACTTC

D: .
V: TRBV19
J: TRBJ2-7
CDR3: CASSINRDYEQYF
DNA: TGTGCCAGTAGTATAAACAGGGACTACGAGCAGTACTTC

D: .
V: TRBV2
J: TRBJ2-2
CDR3: CASSETRDPGELFF
DNA: TGTGCCAGCAGTGAGACTAGAGACCCCGGGGAGCTGTTTTTT

D: .
V: TRBV19
J: TRBJ2-3
CDR3: CASSSGLITDTQYF
DNA: TGTGCCAGTAGTAGCGGGCTCATCACAGATACGCAGTATTTT

D: .
V: TRBV5-6
J: TRBJ1-1
CDR3: CASSLAVRNTEAFF
DNA: TGTGCCAGCAGCTTGGCGGTTAGGAACACTGAAGCTTTCTTT

D: .
V: TRBV5-6
J: TRBJ2-7
CDR3: CASSLGQYHEQYF
DNA: TGTGCCAGCAGCTTGGGCCAGTACCACGAGCAGTACTTC

D: .
V: TRBV7-2
J: TRBJ1-3
CDR3: CASSTYRTGNTIYF
DNA: TGTGCCAGCAGCACCTACAGGACTGGAAACACCATATATTTT

D: .
V: TRBV5-1
J: TRBJ1-1
CDR3: CASSLQGLMNTEAFF
DNA: TGCGCCAGCAGCTTACAGGGCCTCATGAACACTGAAGCTTTCTTT

D: .
V: TRBV12-2
J: TRBJ1-2
CDR3: CASRSSPRQAYWGYTF
DNA: TGTGCAAGTCGCTCCTCCCCCCGACAGGCCTATTGGGGCTACACCTTC

D: .
V: TRBV15
J: TRBJ1-6
CDR3: CATSRDGRENSPLHF
DNA: TGTGCCACCAGCAGAGACGGACGGGAAAATTCACCCCTCCACTTT

D: .
V: TRBV6-1
J: TRBJ2-3
CDR3: CASRASGTDTQYF
DNA: TGTGCCAGCAGGGCTTCAGGGACAGATACGCAGTATTTT

D: .
V: TRBV18
J: TRBJ1-5
CDR3: CAGSGGGEQPQHF
DNA: TGTGCCGGCTCCGGGGGAGGGGAACAGCCCCAGCATTTT

D: .
V: TRBV19
J: TRBJ1-6
CDR3: CASSIERSPLHF
DNA: TGTGCCAGTAGTATCGAGAGATCACCCCTCCACTTT

D: .
V: TRBV5-4
J: TRBJ2-5
CDR3: CASSGAGRETQYF
DNA: TGTGCCAGCAGCGGCGCAGGGAGGGAGACCCAGTACTTC

D: .
V: TRBV6-1
J: TRBJ2-3
CDR3: CASSDYTDTQYF
DNA: TGTGCCAGCAGTGATTACACAGATACGCAGTATTTT

D: TRBD1
V: TRBV6-6
J: TRBJ2-7
CDR3: CASSLDRVKVQYF
DNA: TGTGCCAGCAGTTTGGACAGGGTTAAAGTGCAGTACTTC

D: .
V: TRBV25-1
J: TRBJ1-2
CDR3: CASSEGQGFSGFYGYTF
DNA: TGTGCCAGCAGTGAGGGGCAGGGGTTCTCCGGATTCTATGGCTACACCTTC

D: .
V: TRBV29-1
J: TRBJ1-2
CDR3: CSVNPGSYGYTF
DNA: TGCAGCGTTAATCCCGGGAGCTATGGCTACACCTTC

D: .
V: TRBV4-1
J: TRBJ1-1
CDR3: CASSPEDRGTEAFF
DNA: TGCGCCAGCAGCCCGGAAGATAGAGGCACTGAAGCTTTCTTT

D: .
V: TRBV19
J: TRBJ2-7
CDR3: CASSIFRGALDYEQYF
DNA: TGTGCCAGTAGTATATTTCGGGGTGCCCTCGACTACGAGCAGTACTTC